This TCR beta chain emerged from a study of T cell responses to AZD1222 COVID-19 vaccine. Study-wide results and limits: Compared with day 0, the breadth and depth of the Spike-specific TCR repertoire rose significantly after two doses of AZD1222. Variant regions that are unmutated are reportedly the target of nearly half of spike-specific TCRs. Most donors were white British and more were female, and clonal diversity was possibly underestimated. The peak T cell response came first, and repertoires were sampled only after it.

V shed 8 bases and J shed 2 bases, with 15 bases lying between them. The CDR3 covers 14 residues. From germline, CDR1 is LGHDT and CDR2 YNNKEL (reference sequence). Worth noting for this clone: The antigen is undetermined.

TCRdb's copy holds only in-frame clones and misses some; the assay was immunoSEQ multiplex PCR. The sample lists some 200,000 clones; 80% to 95% were seen once. The sample was peripheral blood, taken on day 0 of AZD1222 vaccination. The chain is built from TRBV3-1 (or the pseudogene TRBV3-2) and TRBJ1-2; possible D gene TRBD1, 6 bases. This clonotype was obtained from an adult in good health. In nucleotides, the CDR3 is TGTGCCAGCTGGACCTCAGGGGCCAACTATGGCTACACCTTC. Translation gives CASWTSGANYGYTF.